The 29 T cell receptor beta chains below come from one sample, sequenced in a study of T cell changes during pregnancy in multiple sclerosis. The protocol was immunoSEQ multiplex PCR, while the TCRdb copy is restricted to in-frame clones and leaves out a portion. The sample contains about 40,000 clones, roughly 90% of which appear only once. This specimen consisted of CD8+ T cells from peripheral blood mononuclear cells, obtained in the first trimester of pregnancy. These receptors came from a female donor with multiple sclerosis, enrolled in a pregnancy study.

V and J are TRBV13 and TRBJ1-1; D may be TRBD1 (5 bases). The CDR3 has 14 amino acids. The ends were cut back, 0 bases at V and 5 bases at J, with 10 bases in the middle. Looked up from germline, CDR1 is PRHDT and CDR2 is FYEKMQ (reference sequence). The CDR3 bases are TGTGCCAGCAGCTTAGGGAGGGAGGGGACTGAAGCTTTCTTT. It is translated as CASSLGREGTEAFF.

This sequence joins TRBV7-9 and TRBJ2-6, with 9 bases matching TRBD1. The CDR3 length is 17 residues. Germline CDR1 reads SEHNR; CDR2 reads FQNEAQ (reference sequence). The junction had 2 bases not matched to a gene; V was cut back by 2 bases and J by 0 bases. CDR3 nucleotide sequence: TGTGCCAGCAGCTTAAGGGACAGGGTCTCTGGGGCCAACGTCCTGACTTTC. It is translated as CASSLRDRVSGANVLTF.

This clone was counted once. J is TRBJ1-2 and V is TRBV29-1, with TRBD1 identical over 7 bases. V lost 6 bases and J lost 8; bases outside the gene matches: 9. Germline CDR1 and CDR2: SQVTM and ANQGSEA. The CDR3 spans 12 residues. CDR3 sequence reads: CSVEGVRGGYTF. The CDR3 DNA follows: TGCAGCGTCGAGGGGGTCAGGGGGGGCTACACCTTC.

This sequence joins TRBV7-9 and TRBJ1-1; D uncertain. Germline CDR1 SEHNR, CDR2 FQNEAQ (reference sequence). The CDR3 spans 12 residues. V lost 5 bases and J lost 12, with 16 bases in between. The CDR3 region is CASSRRTGKPFF. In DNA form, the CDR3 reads TGTGCCAGCAGCCGACGAACGGGGAAACCTTTCTTT.

The CDR3, as DNA: TGTGCCAGCAGTGAGGGATGGGTAGGAACTGAAGCTTTCTTT. Amino acids: CASSEGWVGTEAFF. The chain links TRBV6-5 to TRBJ1-1; no firm D call. V lost 5 bases to trimming and J lost 5 bases, with 15 bases between them. CDR1 and CDR2 (germline): MNHEY, SVGAGI. This CDR3 spans 14 amino acids.

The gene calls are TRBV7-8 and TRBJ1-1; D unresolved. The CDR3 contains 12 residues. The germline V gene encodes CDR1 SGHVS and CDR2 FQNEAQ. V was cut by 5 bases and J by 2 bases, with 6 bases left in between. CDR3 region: CASSLLNTEAFF. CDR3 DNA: TGTGCCAGCAGCCTCCTTAACACTGAAGCTTTCTTT. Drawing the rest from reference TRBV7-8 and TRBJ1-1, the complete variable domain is GAGVSQSPRYKVAKRGQDVALRCDPISGHVSLFWYQQALGQGPEFLTYFQNEAQLDKSGLPSDRFFAERPEGSVSTLKIQRTQQEDSAVYLCASSLLNTEAFFGQGTRLTVV.

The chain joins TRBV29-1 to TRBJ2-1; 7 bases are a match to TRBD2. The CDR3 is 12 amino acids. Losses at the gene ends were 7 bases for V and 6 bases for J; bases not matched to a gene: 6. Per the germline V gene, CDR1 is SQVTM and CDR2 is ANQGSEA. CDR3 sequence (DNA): TGCAGCGCCTGGGGGGGACTCAATGAGCAGTTCTTC. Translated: CSAWGGLNEQFF.

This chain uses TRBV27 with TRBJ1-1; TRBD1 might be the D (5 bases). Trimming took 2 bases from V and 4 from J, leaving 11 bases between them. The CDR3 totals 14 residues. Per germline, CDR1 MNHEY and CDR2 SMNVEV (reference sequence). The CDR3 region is CASSLVLGGTEAFF. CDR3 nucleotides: TGTGCCAGCAGTTTAGTCCTCGGGGGCACTGAAGCTTTCTTT.

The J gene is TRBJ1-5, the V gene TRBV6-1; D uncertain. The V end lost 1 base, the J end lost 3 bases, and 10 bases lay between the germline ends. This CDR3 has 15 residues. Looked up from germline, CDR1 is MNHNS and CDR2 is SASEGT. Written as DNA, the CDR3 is TGTGCCAGCAGTGAAGAAACGGGAAACAATCAGCCCCAGCATTTT. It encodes CASSEETGNNQPQHF.

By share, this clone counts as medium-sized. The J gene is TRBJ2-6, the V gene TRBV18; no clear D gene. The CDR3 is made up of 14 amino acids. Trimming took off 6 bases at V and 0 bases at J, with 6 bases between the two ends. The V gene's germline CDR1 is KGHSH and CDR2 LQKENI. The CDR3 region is CASSHSSGANVLTF. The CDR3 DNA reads TGTGCCAGCTCCCACAGCTCTGGGGCCAACGTCCTGACTTTC.

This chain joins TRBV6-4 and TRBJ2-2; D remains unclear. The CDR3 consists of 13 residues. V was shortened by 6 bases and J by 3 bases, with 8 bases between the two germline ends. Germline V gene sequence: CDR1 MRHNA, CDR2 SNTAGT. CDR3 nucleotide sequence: TGTGCCAGCAGAACGGTAGACACCGGGGAGCTGTTTTTT. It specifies CASRTVDTGELFF.

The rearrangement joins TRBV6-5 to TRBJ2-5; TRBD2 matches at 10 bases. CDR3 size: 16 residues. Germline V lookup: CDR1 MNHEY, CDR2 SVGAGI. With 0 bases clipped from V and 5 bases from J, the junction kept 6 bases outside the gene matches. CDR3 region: CASSYSVLAGIETQYF. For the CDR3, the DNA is TGTGCCAGCAGTTACTCGGTACTAGCGGGGATCGAGACCCAGTACTTC.

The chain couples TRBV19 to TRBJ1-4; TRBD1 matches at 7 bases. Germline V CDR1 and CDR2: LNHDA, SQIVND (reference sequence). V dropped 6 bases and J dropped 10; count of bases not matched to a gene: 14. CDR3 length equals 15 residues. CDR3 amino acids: CASSPLRRGLGKLFF. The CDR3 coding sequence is TGTGCCAGTAGCCCCTTGAGGAGGGGGCTCGGAAAACTGTTTTTT.

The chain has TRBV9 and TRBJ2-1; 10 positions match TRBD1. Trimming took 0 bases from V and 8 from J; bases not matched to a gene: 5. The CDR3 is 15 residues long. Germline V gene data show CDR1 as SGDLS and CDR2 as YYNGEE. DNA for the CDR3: TGTGCCAGCAGCGTAGGACAGGGGGCCTTGGATGAGCAGTTCTTC. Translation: CASSVGQGALDEQFF.

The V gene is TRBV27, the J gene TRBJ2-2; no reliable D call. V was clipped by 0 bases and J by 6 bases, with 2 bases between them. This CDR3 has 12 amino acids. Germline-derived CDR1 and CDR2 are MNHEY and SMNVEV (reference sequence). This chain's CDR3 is CASSLSAGELFF. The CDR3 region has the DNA TGTGCCAGCAGTTTATCCGCCGGGGAGCTGTTTTTT.

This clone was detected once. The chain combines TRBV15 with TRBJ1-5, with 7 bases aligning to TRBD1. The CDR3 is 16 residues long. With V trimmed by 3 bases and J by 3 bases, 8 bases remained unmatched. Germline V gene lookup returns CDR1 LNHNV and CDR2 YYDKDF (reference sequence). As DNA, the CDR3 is TGTGCCACCAGCAGGGACAGGTCCAGCTTCAATCAGCCCCAGCATTTT. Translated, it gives CATSRDRSSFNQPQHF.

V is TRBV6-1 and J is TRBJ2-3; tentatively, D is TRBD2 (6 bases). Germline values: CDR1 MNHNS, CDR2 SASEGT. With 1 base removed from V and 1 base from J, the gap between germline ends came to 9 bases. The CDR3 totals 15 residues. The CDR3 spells CASSEGPGGTDTQYF. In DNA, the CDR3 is TGTGCCAGCAGTGAAGGCCCGGGGGGCACAGATACGCAGTATTTT.

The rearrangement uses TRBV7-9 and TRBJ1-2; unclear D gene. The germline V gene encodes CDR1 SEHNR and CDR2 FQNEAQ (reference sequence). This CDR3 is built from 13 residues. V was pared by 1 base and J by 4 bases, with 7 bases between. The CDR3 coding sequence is TGTGCCAGCAGCTTAGATGGAGCCTATGGCTACACCTTC. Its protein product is CASSLDGAYGYTF.

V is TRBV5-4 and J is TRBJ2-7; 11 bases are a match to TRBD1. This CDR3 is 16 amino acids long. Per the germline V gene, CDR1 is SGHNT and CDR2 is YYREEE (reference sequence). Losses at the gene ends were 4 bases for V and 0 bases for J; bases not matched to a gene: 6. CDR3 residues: CASSMGQGGNSYEQYF. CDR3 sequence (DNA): TGTGCCAGCAGCATGGGACAGGGGGGAAACTCCTACGAGCAGTACTTC.

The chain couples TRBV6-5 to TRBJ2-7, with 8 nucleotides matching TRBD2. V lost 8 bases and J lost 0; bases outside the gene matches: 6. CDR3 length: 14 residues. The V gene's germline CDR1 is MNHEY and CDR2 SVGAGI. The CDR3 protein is CASGIAGRSYEQYF. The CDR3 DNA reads TGTGCCAGCGGGATAGCGGGGCGCTCCTACGAGCAGTACTTC.

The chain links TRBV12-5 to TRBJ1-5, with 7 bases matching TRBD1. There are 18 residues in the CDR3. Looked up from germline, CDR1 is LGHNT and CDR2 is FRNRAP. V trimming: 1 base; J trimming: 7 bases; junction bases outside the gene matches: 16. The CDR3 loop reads CASGLERRDSWNWQPQHF. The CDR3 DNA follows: TGTGCTAGTGGTTTGGAACGAAGGGACAGCTGGAATTGGCAGCCCCAGCATTTT.

CDR3 DNA: TGTGCCACCCTACCCCGGGACAGTGATCAGCCCCAGCATTTT. It codes for CATLPRDSDQPQHF. The rearrangement links TRBV6-1 to TRBJ1-5; 7 bases are shared with TRBD1. This CDR3 is built from 14 residues. In germline, CDR1 is MNHNS, CDR2 SASEGT. The J segment lost 5 bases and the V segment lost 10 bases, leaving 11 bases of the junction unmatched.

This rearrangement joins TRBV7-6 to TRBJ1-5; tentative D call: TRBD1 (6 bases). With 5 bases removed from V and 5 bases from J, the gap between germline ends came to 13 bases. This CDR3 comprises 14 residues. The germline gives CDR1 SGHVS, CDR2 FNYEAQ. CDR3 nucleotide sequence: TGTGCCAGCAGCGCAGAGACAGGTCATCAGCCCCAGCATTTT. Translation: CASSAETGHQPQHF.

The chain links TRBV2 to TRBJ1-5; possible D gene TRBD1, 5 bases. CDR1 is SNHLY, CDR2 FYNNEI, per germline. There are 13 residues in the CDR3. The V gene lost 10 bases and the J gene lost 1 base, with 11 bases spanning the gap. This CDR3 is CATGRESNQPQHF. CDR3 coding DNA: TGTGCCACCGGCAGGGAAAGCAATCAGCCCCAGCATTTT.

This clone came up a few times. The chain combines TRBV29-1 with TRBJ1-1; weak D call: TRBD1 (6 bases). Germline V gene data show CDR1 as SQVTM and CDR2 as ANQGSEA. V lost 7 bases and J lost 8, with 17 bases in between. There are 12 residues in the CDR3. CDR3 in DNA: TGCAGCGGCTGGTGGGCGGGGGCAGAAGCTTTCTTT. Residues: CSGWWAGAEAFF.

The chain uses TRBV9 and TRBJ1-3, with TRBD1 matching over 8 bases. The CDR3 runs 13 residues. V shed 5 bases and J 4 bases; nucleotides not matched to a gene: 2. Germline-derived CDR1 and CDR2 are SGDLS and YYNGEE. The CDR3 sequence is CASRDRAGNTIYF. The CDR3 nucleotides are TGTGCCAGCAGGGACAGGGCCGGAAACACCATATATTTT. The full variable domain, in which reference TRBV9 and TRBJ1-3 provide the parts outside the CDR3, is DSGVTQTPKHLITATGQRVTLRCSPRSGDLSVYWYQQSLDQGLQFLIQYYNGEERAKGNILERFSAQQFPDLHSELNLSSLELGDSALYFCASRDRAGNTIYFGEGSWLTVV.

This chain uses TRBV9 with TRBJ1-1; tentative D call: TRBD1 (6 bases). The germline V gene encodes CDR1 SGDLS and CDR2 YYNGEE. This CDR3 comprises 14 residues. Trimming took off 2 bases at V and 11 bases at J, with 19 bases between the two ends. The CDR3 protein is CASSVGDTGGWAFF. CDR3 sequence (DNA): TGTGCCAGCAGCGTGGGGGACACGGGGGGGTGGGCTTTCTTT.

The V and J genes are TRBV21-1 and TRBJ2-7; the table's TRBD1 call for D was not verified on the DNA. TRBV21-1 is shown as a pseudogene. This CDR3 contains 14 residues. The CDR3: CASSARGAENEQYF. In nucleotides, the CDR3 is TGTGCCAGCAGCGCCAGGGGGGCTGAAAACGAGCAGTACTTC.

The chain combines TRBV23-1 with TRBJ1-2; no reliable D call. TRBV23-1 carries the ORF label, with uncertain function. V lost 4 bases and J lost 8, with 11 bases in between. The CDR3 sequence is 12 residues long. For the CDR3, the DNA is TGCGCCAGCAGTCCTTTCCGAGGAGGCTACACCTTC. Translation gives CASSPFRGGYTF.